The TCR beta chain under discussion was sequenced for a study of T cell changes during pregnancy in multiple sclerosis. Germline V gives CDR1 KGHSY, CDR2 FQNENV. The CDR3 covers 14 residues. The V gene lost 4 bases and the J gene lost 0 bases, with 6 bases spanning the gap. Clones were read by immunoSEQ multiplex PCR, and TCRdb kept only the in-frame ones, dropping some. Among more than 60,000 clones, roughly nine tenths were seen once, and the ten largest hold more than 1.4%. The TCR was taken from a female donor with multiple sclerosis, enrolled in a pregnancy study. This specimen was peripheral blood, taken in the second trimester of pregnancy. J is TRBJ1-4 and V is TRBV16; D gene uncertain. CDR3 DNA: TGTGCCAGCAGCCCGAGGACAACTAATGAAAAACTGTTTTTT. Amino acids: CASSPRTTNEKLFF.